This T cell receptor beta chain comes out of a study of blood T cell repertoires in COVID-19. Trimming cost V 6 bases and J 4 bases, with 14 bases left between them. This CDR3 is built from 14 residues. The germline CDR1 and CDR2 sequences are SNHLY and FYNNEI. Profiled with immunoSEQ multiplex PCR; TCRdb holds only in-frame clones, not every one. Of about 270,000 clones in the sample, 65% to 90% are singletons; the top ten hold about 16%. The sequence was collected from a man between 18 and 29 years old who had recovered from COVID-19. The V and J genes are TRBV2 and TRBJ2-3, with D maybe TRBD2 (5 bases). Sequenced sample: PBMCs or T cells enriched from blood (not recorded which). DNA of the CDR3: TGTGCCAGCAGGGATACACCAGCGGCAGATACGCAGTATTTT. Its protein is CASRDTPAADTQYF.